This entry lists 7 T cell receptor beta chains sequenced from one sample in a study of blood T cell repertoires in COVID-19. Only in-frame clones appear in the TCRdb table, and some are missing; sequencing was by immunoSEQ multiplex PCR. The sample gives some 120,000 clones, around 83% of which show up once; around 4.5% is in the top ten. The specimen was peripheral blood. Receptor source: a human donor in a cohort sampled during active COVID-19.

The chain is built from TRBV5-1 and TRBJ2-7, with D possibly matching TRBD2 (6 bases). The CDR3 contains 14 residues. The germline CDR1 and CDR2 sequences are SGHRS and YFSETQ. V was shortened by 5 bases and J by 2 bases, with 14 bases between the two germline ends. The CDR3 region is CASSLSGNPYEQYV. CDR3 in DNA: TGCGCCAGCAGTCTTAGCGGCAATCCCTACGAGCAGTACGTC.

This rearrangement joins TRBV2 to TRBJ1-1, with a tentative D call TRBD1 (6 bases). The length of the CDR3 is 13 residues. The V end lost 6 bases, the J end lost 7 bases, and 15 bases lay between the germline ends. Germline CDR1 reads SNHLY; CDR2 reads FYNNEI. CDR3 DNA: TGTGCCAGCAGGAAGGACAGTGAGTATGAAGCTTTCTTT. Its protein product is CASRKDSEYEAFF. Looking up the rest from reference TRBV2 and TRBJ1-1 gives the full variable domain: EPEVTQTPSHQVTQMGQEVILRCVPISNHLYFYWYRQILGQKVEFLVSFYNNEISEKSEIFDDQFSVERPDGSNFTLKIRSTKLEDSAMYFCASRKDSEYEAFFGQGTRLTVV.

Only a few counts were recorded for this clone. The DNA for the CDR3 is TGTGCCAGCAGGGTTCTAGCGGGAGGGCCGACCCGTCAGTACTTC. It specifies CASRVLAGGPTRQYF. The rearrangement uses TRBV28 and TRBJ2-4, with 12 positions matching TRBD2. This CDR3 is built from 15 residues. CDR1 is MDHEN and CDR2 is SYDVKM in the germline V gene. After removal of 6 bases from V and 12 bases from J, the junction contained 12 bases not matched to a gene.

This clone has just one count. The chain combines TRBV7-9 with TRBJ2-7, with D tentatively TRBD2 (5 bases). Germline V gene sequence: CDR1 SEHNR, CDR2 FQNEAQ (reference sequence). This CDR3 is built from 14 residues. The CDR3 bases are TGTGCGAGCGGCCCGCTAGATACGGGTTACGAGCAGTACGTC. As protein: CASGPLDTGYEQYV.

The rearrangement uses TRBV7-9 and TRBJ2-7; TRBD1 matches 7 bases. V lost 10 bases to trimming and J lost 0 bases; unmatched junction nucleotides: 12. Germline CDR1 SEHNR, CDR2 FQNEAQ (reference sequence). The CDR3 sequence is 15 residues long. The CDR3 reads CATNGGTASSYEQYF. The CDR3 nucleotides are TGTGCCACCAACGGTGGGACAGCCAGCTCCTACGAGCAGTACTTC.

As for this clone: One junction end disagrees with the germline gene, perhaps due to a read error. The rearrangement uses TRBV6-6 and TRBJ2-4; 13 nucleotides match TRBD2. Germline CDR1 and CDR2: MNHNY and SVGAGI (reference sequence). The CDR3 has 14 amino acids. CDR3 region: CASSPTTSGGNKDF. The CDR3 coding sequence is TGTGCCAGCAGTCCTACGACTAGCGGGGGGAATAAGGACTTC.

The chain uses TRBV23-1 and TRBJ1-3; a weak D match, TRBD1 (6 bases). TRBV23-1 is an open reading frame, and its role is uncertain. V was shortened by 0 bases and J by 0 bases, with 18 bases between the two germline ends. The CDR3 runs to 19 residues. This chain's CDR3 is CASSQSARYRAHSGNTIYF. CDR3 DNA: TGCGCCAGCAGTCAATCGGCCCGGTACAGGGCCCACTCTGGAAACACCATATATTTT.